The 30 T cell receptor beta chains listed next were all sequenced from one sample in a study of blood T cell repertoires in COVID-19. Profiled with immunoSEQ multiplex PCR; TCRdb holds only in-frame clones, not every one. The profile shows 400,000 or so clones, roughly 87% of them singletons. Sequencing used PBMCs or T cells enriched from blood (not recorded which). The receptors were gathered from a man aged 18 to 29 who had recovered from COVID-19.

V is TRBV18 and J is TRBJ2-7; D unresolved. Trimming removed 3 bases at V and 6 bases at J, with 12 bases between. This CDR3 has 13 residues. Germline V gives CDR1 KGHSH, CDR2 LQKENI. In DNA form, the CDR3 reads TGTGCCAGCTCACCGCCTCGTCCCGGCGAGCAGTACTTC. This sequence encodes CASSPPRPGEQYF.

The chain employs TRBV10-3 and TRBJ1-1; tentatively, D is TRBD1 (6 bases). Looked up from germline, CDR1 is ENHRY and CDR2 is SYGVKD. The CDR3 is made up of 15 amino acids. Between the trimmed V and J ends, which lost 6 bases and 2 bases, there was a span of 16 bases. The CDR3: CAISHRQEPNTEAFF. CDR3 DNA sequence: TGTGCCATCAGCCACCGACAGGAACCTAACACTGAAGCTTTCTTT.

The J gene is TRBJ1-1, the V gene TRBV28; 8 nucleotides line up with TRBD1. The length of the CDR3 is 16 residues. J lost 5 bases, V lost 3 bases, and 11 bases had no gene match. Germline CDR1 reads MDHEN; CDR2 reads SYDVKM. CDR3 amino acids: CASSFRKNTGGTEAFF. CDR3 nucleotide sequence: TGTGCCAGCAGTTTTCGCAAAAACACAGGGGGAACTGAAGCTTTCTTT.

The V gene is TRBV11-1, the J gene TRBJ1-4; 7 nucleotides line up with TRBD1. Germline CDR1 is SGHAT and CDR2 is FQDESV (reference sequence). The CDR3 covers 14 residues. With V trimmed by 4 bases and J by 4 bases, 3 bases remained unmatched. The CDR3 loop reads CASSWGQINEKLFF. The CDR3 nucleotides read TGTGCCAGCAGCTGGGGACAGATTAATGAAAAACTGTTTTTT.

The chain uses TRBV6-1 and TRBJ2-1, with a weak D call TRBD2 (5 bases). Trimming shortened V by 3 bases and J by 14 bases, and 17 bases separated the two germline ends. The CDR3 covers 13 residues. Germline CDR1 MNHNS, CDR2 SASEGT. This chain's CDR3 is CASSEGVHTKEFF. The CDR3 region has the DNA TGTGCCAGCAGTGAGGGAGTTCATACGAAGGAGTTCTTC.

The rearrangement uses TRBV27 and TRBJ1-6; 7 positions agree with TRBD1. The junction had 9 bases not matched to a gene; V was cut back by 5 bases and J by 5 bases. The CDR3 totals 16 residues. Per germline, CDR1 MNHEY and CDR2 SMNVEV (reference sequence). CDR3 residues: CASSPATGFNNSPLHF. The DNA for the CDR3 is TGTGCCAGCAGTCCCGCGACAGGGTTTAATAATTCACCCCTCCACTTT.

This clone was observed many times. CDR3 loop: CASGLVEPLEGEKPGELFF. The CDR3 DNA reads as TGTGCTAGTGGTTTGGTCGAGCCGCTAGAGGGGGAGAAGCCCGGGGAGCTGTTTTTT. J is TRBJ2-2 and V is TRBV12-5; a weak D match, TRBD1 (6 bases). CDR3 length equals 19 residues. The germline V gene has CDR1 LGHNT and CDR2 FRNRAP. Trimming took 0 bases from V and 6 from J, leaving 23 bases between them. The variable domain in full, completed from reference TRBV12-5 and TRBJ2-2, reads DARVTQTPRHKVTEMGQEVTMRCQPILGHNTVFWYRQTMMQGLELLAYFRNRAPLDDSGMPKDRFSAEMPDATLATLKIQPSEPRDSAVYFCASGLVEPLEGEKPGELFFGEGSRLTVL.

As DNA, the CDR3 is TGTGCCAGTAGTTCCCGGACTAGCGGGACCTACGAGCAGTACTTC. It is translated as CASSSRTSGTYEQYF. The chain employs TRBV19 and TRBJ2-7; TRBD2 matches at 12 bases. V lost 5 bases and J lost 2; bases outside the gene matches: 4. Germline CDR1 is LNHDA and CDR2 is SQIVND (reference sequence). The CDR3 has 15 amino acids.

The CDR3 reads CASSTTGRTDTIYF. CDR3 nucleotides: TGTGCCAGCAGCACGACAGGGAGGACGGACACCATATATTTT. The chain uses TRBV6-5 and TRBJ1-3; 7 nucleotides align to TRBD1. The germline CDR1 and CDR2 sequences are MNHEY and SVGAGI. V was pared by 6 bases and J by 8 bases, with 10 bases of the junction left unmatched. This CDR3 spans 14 amino acids.

Remarks on this clone: Other nucleotide sequences in the sample specify the same CDR3. This chain uses TRBV19 with TRBJ2-1, with 8 bases identical to TRBD2. The length of the CDR3 is 15 residues. V lost 3 bases, J lost 1 base, and 2 bases stayed unmatched. Per the germline V gene, CDR1 is LNHDA and CDR2 is SQIVND (reference sequence). CDR3 protein: CASSISGSSYNEQFF. In DNA form, the CDR3 reads TGTGCCAGTAGTATCAGCGGGAGTTCCTACAATGAGCAGTTCTTC. Supplemented by reference TRBV19 and TRBJ2-1, the full variable domain reads DGGITQSPKYLFRKEGQNVTLSCEQNLNHDAMYWYRQDPGQGLRLIYYSQIVNDFQKGDIAEGYSVSREKKESFPLTVTSAQKNPTAFYLCASSISGSSYNEQFFGPGTRLTVL.

The rearrangement uses TRBV27 and TRBJ1-1, with a tentative D call TRBD1 (6 bases). CDR3 length: 13 amino acids. Germline CDR1 MNHEY, CDR2 SMNVEV (reference sequence). Trimming removed 2 bases from V and 3 bases from J, with 7 bases in between. This CDR3 reads CASSLPGDTEAFF. Written as DNA, the CDR3 is TGTGCCAGCAGTTTACCAGGGGACACTGAAGCTTTCTTT.

Notes on this clone: In the same sample, other DNA sequences code for this CDR3. The CDR3 nucleotides read TGTGCCAGCAGCTTCGGACAGGGGAATTCACCCCTCCACTTT. Translation: CASSFGQGNSPLHF. V and J are TRBV7-2 and TRBJ1-6; 9 bases are a match to TRBD1. The junction had 1 base not matched to a gene; V was cut back by 3 bases and J by 7 bases. The germline CDR1 and CDR2 sequences are SGHTA and FQGNSA. The CDR3 has 14 amino acids.

The V and J genes are TRBV27 and TRBJ1-2, with D hard to call. The CDR3 is made up of 17 amino acids. Trimming shortened V by 0 bases and J by 7 bases, and 21 bases separated the two germline ends. CDR1 and CDR2 from the germline V gene are MNHEY and SMNVEV (reference sequence). The CDR3: CASSLSGLGGSHSGYTF. CDR3 DNA: TGTGCCAGCAGTTTATCAGGTTTGGGAGGGTCTCACTCTGGCTACACCTTC.

Comments on this clone: The same CDR3 can be traced to other DNA sequences in this sample. The chain is built from TRBV18 and TRBJ1-1; 8 nucleotides line up with TRBD1. The CDR3 sequence is 13 residues long. J gave up 5 bases and V 4 bases, and 3 bases lay outside the gene matches. Germline-derived CDR1 and CDR2 are KGHSH and LQKENI. The CDR3 coding sequence is TGTGCCAGCTCACTGGGACAGGAGACTGAAGCTTTCTTT. As protein: CASSLGQETEAFF.

This clone was found once. This chain links TRBV28 with TRBJ1-5, with D possibly being TRBD1 (5 bases). The CDR3 totals 16 residues. Germline V lookup: CDR1 MDHEN, CDR2 SYDVKM. The V end was cut by 3 bases, the J end by 6 bases, with 18 bases between. The CDR3 sequence is CASSFPTALNSQPQHF. The CDR3 DNA reads TGTGCCAGCAGTTTTCCGACAGCCCTTAATAGTCAGCCCCAGCATTTT.

This clone was found once. The CDR3 region is CASSYSTRAYEQYF. The DNA for the CDR3 is TGTGCCAGCAGTTACTCGACCAGGGCCTACGAGCAGTACTTC. The rearrangement links TRBV6-5 to TRBJ2-7; D possibly corresponds to TRBD1 (5 bases). The CDR3 has 14 residues. CDR1 and CDR2 from the germline V gene are MNHEY and SVGAGI. The V and J ends lost 0 bases and 2 bases respectively, with 8 bases between them.

The CDR3 coding sequence is TGTGCCAGTAGATCGGGACAGGGGAAGATCCATGAGCAGTTCTTC. Protein sequence: CASRSGQGKIHEQFF. The V gene is TRBV19, the J gene TRBJ2-1; 10 positions agree with TRBD1. Germline-derived CDR1 and CDR2 are LNHDA and SQIVND (reference sequence). V lost 6 bases and J lost 8; bases outside the gene matches: 10. The CDR3 is 15 residues long. Full variable domain (missing parts from reference TRBV19 and TRBJ2-1): DGGITQSPKYLFRKEGQNVTLSCEQNLNHDAMYWYRQDPGQGLRLIYYSQIVNDFQKGDIAEGYSVSREKKESFPLTVTSAQKNPTAFYLCASRSGQGKIHEQFFGPGTRLTVL.

A note on this clone: The sample has other DNA sequences that encode this CDR3 too. The CDR3 DNA reads TGTGCCAGCAGCCCCGGTGGGCGGGAGGGCTACACCTTC. As protein: CASSPGGREGYTF. V usage is TRBV6-5 and J usage is TRBJ1-2; D call uncertain. CDR1 MNHEY and CDR2 SVGAGI come from the germline V gene. Trimming took off 6 bases at V and 8 bases at J, with 16 bases between the two ends. The CDR3 is made up of 13 amino acids.

J is TRBJ1-1 and V is TRBV6-5; D is possibly TRBD1 (6 bases). The germline V gene has CDR1 MNHEY and CDR2 SVGAGI. The V end lost 7 bases, the J end lost 0 bases, and 12 bases lay between the germline ends. The CDR3 sequence is 14 residues long. DNA for the CDR3: TGTGCCAGCACTCAGGGGTCTTTGAACACTGAAGCTTTCTTT. Protein sequence: CASTQGSLNTEAFF.

The J gene is TRBJ1-2, the V gene TRBV10-3, with 10 positions matching TRBD1. V lost 4 bases and J lost 4; bases outside the gene matches: 3. Germline lookup yields CDR1 ENHRY and CDR2 SYGVKD. The CDR3 loop spans 14 amino acids. CDR3 protein: CAISGGQGTYGYTF. For the CDR3, the DNA is TGTGCCATCAGTGGGGGACAGGGGACCTATGGCTACACCTTC.

The chain links TRBV7-9 to TRBJ1-1; D gene uncertain. The length of the CDR3 is 13 residues. Germline V gene sequence: CDR1 SEHNR, CDR2 FQNEAQ (reference sequence). V was cut by 5 bases and J by 1 base, with 8 bases left in between. CDR3 sequence: CASSNPGNTEAFF. CDR3 in DNA: TGTGCCAGCAGCAACCCGGGGAACACTGAAGCTTTCTTT.

This chain uses TRBV27 with TRBJ1-5, with D tentatively TRBD1 (5 bases). From germline, CDR1 is MNHEY and CDR2 SMNVEV (reference sequence). The CDR3 is 15 residues long. The V gene lost 8 bases and the J gene lost 3 bases, with 17 bases spanning the gap. In nucleotides, the CDR3 is TGTGCCAGCGGAGGGAGAGGGGAGAACAATCAGCCCCAGCATTTT. It encodes CASGGRGENNQPQHF.

The table lists this clone with a count of one. The chain links TRBV4-1 to TRBJ2-7; D might be TRBD2 (5 bases). V shed 9 bases and J shed 7 bases, with 16 bases lying between them. CDR1 is MGHRA, CDR2 YSYEKL, per germline. The CDR3 runs to 12 residues. This CDR3 is CASIRPRGEQYF. The CDR3 DNA is TGCGCCAGTATCCGACCAAGAGGGGAGCAGTACTTC.

This sequence joins TRBV2 and TRBJ1-1; D is unresolved. The CDR3 consists of 12 residues. The germline CDR1 and CDR2 sequences are SNHLY and FYNNEI. Trimming pared 5 bases from V and 7 bases from J, leaving 11 bases between. The CDR3, as DNA: TGTGCCAGCAGTAAGAGAGGCTTTGAAGCTTTCTTT. Protein: CASSKRGFEAFF. The full variable domain, completed using reference TRBV2 and TRBJ1-1, is EPEVTQTPSHQVTQMGQEVILRCVPISNHLYFYWYRQILGQKVEFLVSFYNNEISEKSEIFDDQFSVERPDGSNFTLKIRSTKLEDSAMYFCASSKRGFEAFFGQGTRLTVV.

The genes are TRBV6-2 or TRBV6-3 and TRBJ2-2, with 7 bases that match TRBD2. Trimming cost V 1 base and J 7 bases; bases outside gene matches: 9. The CDR3 length is 16 residues. Germline loops: CDR1 MNHEY, CDR2 SVGEGT. CDR3 in DNA: TGTGCCAGCAGTTACTGGTCGGGAGGCGCGGGCGGGGAGCTGTTTTTT. The encoded protein is CASSYWSGGAGGELFF.

The gene calls are TRBV2 and TRBJ2-1; no definite D call. Trimming took 3 bases from V and 2 from J, leaving 8 bases between them. This CDR3 contains 14 residues. Germline CDR1 reads SNHLY; CDR2 reads FYNNEI. In DNA, the CDR3 is TGTGCCAGCAGTGACAGCGCTGCCTACAATGAGCAGTTCTTC. Translated: CASSDSAAYNEQFF.

The rearrangement uses TRBV10-3 and TRBJ2-2; 7 bases agree with TRBD1. The germline CDR1 and CDR2 sequences are ENHRY and SYGVKD. Trimming cost V 6 bases and J 5 bases; bases outside gene matches: 6. This CDR3 spans 14 amino acids. CDR3 protein: CAISPSTGTGELFF. Here the CDR3 DNA reads TGTGCCATCAGCCCCTCGACAGGGACCGGGGAGCTGTTTTTT.

This chain joins TRBV10-2 and TRBJ2-7; 11 positions match TRBD2. This CDR3 is built from 16 residues. In germline, CDR1 is WSHSY, CDR2 SAAADI. V gave up 3 bases and J gave up 2 bases; unmatched junction bases: 6. Here the CDR3 DNA reads TGCGCCAGCAGTGACCTAGCGGGAGGTACCCCCTACGAGCAGTACTTC. Its translation: CASSDLAGGTPYEQYF.

This clone has just a few counts. The chain recombines TRBV27 with TRBJ2-7, with 10 bases fitting TRBD2. Germline V gene data show CDR1 as MNHEY and CDR2 as SMNVEV (reference sequence). The CDR3 spans 14 residues. The V segment lost 5 bases and the J segment 0 bases; nucleotides outside the gene matches: 1. DNA for the CDR3: TGTGCCAGCAGTCCTAGCGGGAGCTCCTACGAGCAGTACTTC. Translated, it gives CASSPSGSSYEQYF.

The V gene is TRBV5-4, the J gene TRBJ1-3; D is ambiguous. The CDR3 totals 12 residues. The germline V gene has CDR1 SGHNT and CDR2 YYREEE (reference sequence). V lost 5 bases and J lost 8, with 11 bases in between. CDR3 nucleotide sequence: TGTGCCAGCAGTGTCGACGGGGACACCATATATTTT. Its translation is CASSVDGDTIYF. Looking up the rest from reference TRBV5-4 and TRBJ1-3 gives the full variable domain: ETGVTQSPTHLIKTRGQQVTLRCSSQSGHNTVSWYQQALGQGPQFIFQYYREEENGRGNFPPRFSGLQFPNYSSELNVNALELDDSALYLCASSVDGDTIYFGEGSWLTVV.